These 15 T cell receptor delta chains were all obtained from the same sample, sequenced in a study of gamma-delta chains in newborns, infants, children. TCRdb ran CATT on the reads. Of about 7,600 delta-chain clones listed, more than 0.6% are singletons. The specimen was blood. The receptor set was obtained from a child who was a newborn, infant or young child, either healthy, febrile or measles-vaccinated (not recorded which).

This clone was found a few times. The amino acid sequence in TCRdb belongs to a much larger clone and departs from this DNA's translation at residue 3, likely a sequencing read error; the sequence shown is translated from the DNA. The V call is TRDV2, the J call TRDJ3, with 8 bases lining up with TRDD3. Germline CDR1 is GEAIGNYY and CDR2 is EKD. CDR3 length: 18 amino acids. This chain's CDR3 is CASEALGDSTWDTRQMFF. Here the CDR3 DNA reads TGTGCCAGTGAGGCCCTGGGGGACTCCACCTGGGACACCCGACAGATGTTTTTC.

By its share, this clone is medium-sized. A far larger clone is one base from this, pointing to a likely read error. This CDR3 is also generated by other DNA sequences in the sample. This chain joins TRDV2 and TRDJ3, with 11 bases matching TRDD3. The CDR3 totals 18 residues. After removal of 4 bases from V and 0 bases from J, the junction contained 4 bases not matched to a gene. Germline V gives CDR1 GEAIGNYY, CDR2 EKD. CDR3 loop: CACERLGDNSWDTRQMFF. In DNA form, the CDR3 reads TGTGCCTGTGAACGACTGGGGGATAACTCCTGGGACACCCGACAGATGTTTTTC.

Note on this clone: Being one base from a much bigger clone, this may be a read error. It is unclear where the CDR3 begins or ends on the DNA, so no DNA is shown, and the CDR3 is as TCRdb lists it. The CDR3 is CACDTVLGDIWATRQMFF. The V call is TRDV2, the J call TRDJ3; the table calls TRDD3, which could not be checked here. Germline assignment: CDR1 GEAIGNYY and CDR2 EKD. The length of the CDR3 is 18 amino acids, counting both ends.

Turning to this clone: TCRdb records a much larger clone's protein for this DNA, with a difference at residue 14 that likely arises from a read error; the protein given is the translation of the DNA. The chain couples TRDV2 to TRDJ2; TRDD3 agrees at 11 bases. CDR3 size: 16 residues. Germline CDR1 GEAIGNYY, CDR2 EKD. The CDR3 loop reads CACDTLGDTLTAQPFF. Written as DNA, the CDR3 is TGTGCCTGTGACACCCTGGGGGATACTTTGACAGCACAACCCTTCTTT.

On this clone itself: Only one base separates this from a far larger clonotype, so it likely reflects a read error. Other DNA sequences of this sample code for an identical CDR3. The chain links TRDV2 to TRDJ2; 10 nucleotides align to TRDD3. The germline V gene has CDR1 GEAIGNYY and CDR2 EKD. CDR3 length: 13 residues. The CDR3 coding sequence is TGTGCCTGCGACACTGGGGGATCAGCACAACTCTTCTTT. The encoded protein is CACDTGGSAQLFF.

This clone was observed a handful of times. The translation of this DNA and the TCRdb protein of a much larger clone differ at residue 11, probably owing to a read error; the protein shown here is translated from the DNA. The chain employs TRDV2 and TRDJ3, with 9 positions matching TRDD3. Germline CDR1 and CDR2: GEAIGNYY and EKD. This CDR3 has 18 residues. V was clipped by 1 base and J by 5 bases; unmatched bases: 8. CDR3 bases: TGTGCCTGTGACACTCTGGGGGATCTGTCCCGGGACACCCGACAGATGTTTTTC. Its protein product is CACDTLGDLSRDTRQMFF.

In regard to this clone: Given a much more abundant clone one base away, this may be a read error. Other DNA sequences from this sample encode an identical CDR3 as well. The rearrangement joins TRDV2 to TRDJ2; TRDD3 matches 8 bases. This CDR3 has 15 amino acids. Germline-derived CDR1 and CDR2 are GEAIGNYY and EKD. Here the CDR3 reads CACDKLGALTAQLFF. In nucleotides, the CDR3 is TGCGCCTGTGACAAACTGGGGGCTTTGACAGCACAACTCTTCTTT.

This clone was observed a handful of times. One end of the junction does not line up with germline, which may come from a read error. Other DNA sequences within the sample encode an identical CDR3. The chain carries TRDV2 and TRDJ3; the match to TRDD3 covers 8 bases. The CDR3 runs to 17 residues. Germline CDR1 is GEAIGNYY and CDR2 is EKD. The CDR3 DNA follows: TGTGCCTGTGACACCGCCGGGGATACATGGGACATCCGACAGATGTTTTTC. This gives the protein CACDTAGDTWDIRQMFF.

Details on this clone: A read error may be the cause here, since a much bigger clone is one base away. Different DNA sequences within this sample yield the same CDR3. CDR3 coding DNA: TGTGCCTGCGACACCGTGGGGGATACCTGGGACACCCGACAGATGTTTTTC. Its translation: CACDTVGDTWDTRQMFF. The J gene is TRDJ3, the V gene TRDV2; 9 positions agree with TRDD3. CDR3 size: 17 residues. The germline V gene encodes CDR1 GEAIGNYY and CDR2 EKD.

As concerns this clone: TCRdb's protein, taken from a much larger clone, differs from this DNA's translation at residue 8, likely owing to a read error; the protein displayed comes from the DNA. The chain couples TRDV2 to TRDJ1; TRDD3 is a possible D gene (5 bases). CDR3 length equals 13 residues. Trimming shortened V by 3 bases and J by 4 bases, and 11 bases separated the two germline ends. Germline assignment: CDR1 GEAIGNYY and CDR2 EKD. The CDR3, as DNA: TGTGCCTGTGACGCTATACGCGACGATAAACTCATCTTT. Translation: CACDAIRDDKLIF.

Of note for this clone: A much larger clone is a single base away; this may be a read error. The genes are TRDV2 and TRDJ3, with TRDD3 identical over 12 bases. CDR1 and CDR2 (germline): GEAIGNYY, EKD. The CDR3 runs 18 residues. The DNA of the CDR3 is TGTGCCTGTAACACCGCCTGGGGGATACGCTGGGACACCCGACAGATGTTTTTC. This codes for CACNTAWGIRWDTRQMFF.

This clone was picked up a small number of times. The protein in TCRdb stems from a much larger clone and differs at residue 8 from this DNA's translation, likely a read error; here the protein is translated from the DNA. CDR3 coding DNA: TGTGCCTGTGACACACTGGGGGCTGTCTCCTGGGACACCCGACAGATGTTTTTC. Translating gives CACDTLGAVSWDTRQMFF. The genes are TRDV2 and TRDJ3; the match to TRDD3 covers 8 bases. V shed 1 base, J shed 0 bases, and the junction held 4 bases outside the gene matches. The CDR3 runs 18 residues. Germline lookup yields CDR1 GEAIGNYY and CDR2 EKD.

With regard to this clone: With a far larger clone one base away, a read error is the likely cause. Different DNA sequences within this sample yield the same CDR3. DNA for the CDR3: TGCGCCTGTGACACCTGGGGGATACAGAGTAAACTCATCTTT. Protein: CACDTWGIQSKLIF. The chain links TRDV2 to TRDJ1; 11 bases align to TRDD3. The germline V gene encodes CDR1 GEAIGNYY and CDR2 EKD. The CDR3 covers 14 residues.

Within the sample, this clone is medium-sized. With a far larger clone one base away, a read error is the likely cause. This CDR3 is also generated by other DNA sequences in the sample. The V gene is TRDV2, the J gene TRDJ2; 10 nucleotides align to TRDD3. The CDR3 is made up of 16 amino acids. Looked up from germline, CDR1 is GEAIGNYY and CDR2 is EKD. The CDR3: CACDTVGDTLTAQLFF. CDR3 nucleotide sequence: TGTGCCTGTGACACAGTGGGGGATACTTTGACGGCACAACTCTTCTTT.

This clone was counted only a few times. This DNA's translation and the protein TCRdb lists, from a much larger clone, do not match at residue 3, likely due to a read error; the protein shown is translated from the DNA. V gene TRDV2 combines with J gene TRDJ3, with D perhaps matching TRDD3 (6 bases). Germline CDR1 and CDR2: GEAIGNYY and EKD. The CDR3 is made up of 18 amino acids. CDR3 amino acids: CARDTAGDPSWDTRQMFF. The CDR3, as DNA: TGTGCCCGTGACACCGCTGGGGACCCCTCCTGGGACACCCGACAGATGTTTTTC.